This T cell receptor beta chain was identified in a study of control samples from healthy donors and cancer patients. Libraries were prepared by immunoSEQ multiplex PCR; TCRdb keeps only in-frame clonotypes and omits some of them. The sample yields 400,000 to 500,000 clones, around 90% seen once. Germline V gives CDR1 LGHNT, CDR2 FRNRAP. This CDR3 has 16 amino acids. Deletions cut 0 bases from V and 2 bases from J, with 11 bases between. The count of this clone is one. The clonotype was recovered from a man aged 40-55 years with head and neck cancer. The chain recombines TRBV12-5 with TRBJ2-1; the D gene could be TRBD1 or TRBD2 (6 bases each). The sequencing sample was made of PBMCs. CDR3 residues: CASGLVLGGTYNEQFF. The CDR3 DNA is TGTGCTAGTGGTTTGGTACTAGGGGGGACCTACAATGAGCAGTTCTTC.